This T cell receptor (beta chain) comes out of a study of blood T cell repertoires in COVID-19 (dated by TCRdb to about 2020). General notes on the study: The collaborator samples originated in the United States, Italy and Spain and spanned the acute and convalescent phases of COVID-19. The samples were drawn from two sources: the first 160 participants of the ongoing ImmuneRACE study, and 1,000 to 1,500 subjects contributed by 6 global collaborators. The material from the prospective study consisted of cDNA or gDNA derived from T cells, B-cell-depleted T cells, or PBMCs. The dataset comprised deeply sampled blood TCRbeta repertoires from subjects exposed to, actively infected with, or recovered from COVID-19. A de-identified subject ID, COVID-19 status, age in years and sex were almost always included in the sample metadata. The repertoires were made available in a free public database intended to serve as a resource for research on the immune response to SARS-CoV-2. Where available, HLA class I and class II types were taken from metadata supplied by the sample provider and were not determined by assay-based typing. The paper as a whole reports these results and caveats: How much clinical and demographic metadata was included differed by source and by participant, and the metadata was provided uncurated.

A word on this clone: The target of this receptor is not known. The input lacks base qualities; no much larger clone sits a single base away.

Whole blood was collected in K2EDTA tubes by collaborating institutions according to the institutions' own protocols. Collaborator samples were shipped for TCRbeta analysis as frozen whole blood, isolated PBMCs, or DNA extracted from either sample type. The immunoSEQ Assay, a bias-controlled multiplex PCR, was used to amplify TCRbeta CDR3 regions from genomic DNA. Per the authors' processing: The number of nucleated cells in each sample was estimated from the amplification of reference gene primers within the assay. To quantify the absolute abundance of each unique TCRbeta CDR3 rearrangement, sequence reads were collapsed and filtered. For each sample, productive Simpson clonality was calculated as the square root of Simpson's diversity index across productive rearrangements. TCRdb obtained this table from immuneACCESS and retained in-frame rearrangements with V and J assigned. These tables miss some clones; where compared with another copy, unresolved V genes account for less than half of the shortfall, and the remainder is unexplained. Clone size and V and J calls were adopted from that table, with D and trimming inferred from the DNA. In all, the sample holds about 100,000 clones, and 84% of those were seen once. The ten largest clones capture around 9.4% of the sample.

For CDR1 and CDR2, the germline V gene lists LGHNT and FRNRAP. V is pruned by 1 base and J by 6 bases, leaving 10 bases of the junction without a gene match. Spanning cysteine to phenylalanine, the CDR3 consists of 17 amino acids. The kept DNA is CDR3 alone, 51 bases in frame from the first base. This receptor was obtained from a man between 35 and 55 years old with active or convalescent COVID-19. The source material was peripheral blood. Rearrangement joined TRBV12-5 to TRBJ1-5; 9 of the junction bases match TRBD1. The DNA is as follows: TGTGCTAGTGGTTTGGGAGTACCGGGACAGGGTATTCAGCCCCAGCATTTT. It translates as CASGLGVPGQGIQPQHF.